Listed below are T cell receptor beta chains from one sample, sequenced in a study of CD8 T cells in ankylosing spondylitis. TCRdb re-analysed the 5' RACE reads in MiXCR, keeping a single row per CDR3 protein. The repertoire holds around 340,000 distinct CDR3 sequences, with around 20% as singletons. The sample taken for sequencing was blood, either unsorted or a sorted T cell fraction (not recorded which). These receptors were taken from a male donor with ankylosing spondylitis or in good health (not recorded which). CDR3s include the opening cysteine and the closing phenylalanine or tryptophan. D genes are given only for firm matches. Clone size, where shown, is once, few, many, or a class for clones that have expanded.

>TRBV6-1|-|TRBD2|TRBJ2-2
TGTGCCAGCATCGGGACTAGCCGCGTCACCGGGGAGCTGTTTTTT
CASIGTSRVTGELFF
>TRBV3-1|-|-|TRBJ2-3
TGTGCCAGCAGCCAAGTAGCAGATACGCAGTATTTT
CASSQVADTQYF
>TRBV12-3/TRBV12-4|-|-|TRBJ2-2
TGTGCCAGCAATCCGGTGGGGTGGAGCGGGGAGCTGTTTTTT
CASNPVGWSGELFF
>TRBV20-1|-|TRBD1|TRBJ2-7
TGCAGTGCTAGAGAGAGCGACAGGGGGGACGAGCAGTACTTC
CSARESDRGDEQYF
>TRBV7-6|few|-|TRBJ2-7
TGTGCCAGCATGGGTCCTGCCGCCGAGCAGTACTTC
CASMGPAAEQYF
>TRBV2|-|TRBD2|TRBJ2-3
TGTACCTGCACGTTCTTCGCGACTAGCGGGGGATACACAGATACGCAGTATTTT
CTCTFFATSGGYTDTQYF
>TRBV9|-|TRBD1|TRBJ2-5
TGTGCCAGCAGCGCGACAGGGGGCGTGGAGACCCAGTACTTC
CASSATGGVETQYF
>TRBV27|once|TRBD2|TRBJ2-7
TGTGCCAGCAGCCTTTACGGGGGGGGCGAGCAGTACTTC
CASSLYGGGEQYF
>TRBV7-3|few|TRBD2|TRBJ2-1
TGTGCCAGCAGCTTAGCCCCGGGACTAAACAATGAGCAGTTCTTC
CASSLAPGLNNEQFF
>TRBV7-3|-|TRBD2|TRBJ2-3
TGTGCCAGCAGCTCCGCCGGGGGGATCACAGATACGCAGTATTTT
CASSSAGGITDTQYF
>TRBV23-1|-|TRBD1|TRBJ2-4
TGCGCCAGCAGGGGACCCCGTACAGGGGCGGGAAACATTCAGTACTTC
CASRGPRTGAGNIQYF
>TRBV7-9|-|-|TRBJ2-3
TGTGCCAGCAGCTTATACGGCGGGGCGACAGATACGCAGTATTTT
CASSLYGGATDTQYF
>TRBV24-1|many|-|TRBJ2-2
TGTGCCACCAGTGATCCGGACAGGAACACCGGGGAGCTGTTTTTT
CATSDPDRNTGELFF
>TRBV9|-|-|TRBJ2-5
TGTGCCAGCGGACCCGAATCCGCGACCCAGTACTTC
CASGPESATQYF
>TRBV6-4|few|-|TRBJ2-1
TGTGCCAGCAGTGACTCGGCTGGGGCTCACTACAATGAGCAGTTCTTC
CASSDSAGAHYNEQFF
>TRBV29-1|few|-|TRBJ2-3
TGCAGCATCCCCAGGGGTAGCACAGATACGCAGTATTTT
CSIPRGSTDTQYF
>TRBV12-3/TRBV12-4|few|TRBD2|TRBJ2-3
TGTGCCAGCAGTCCCCCGGGCGGGGGGCGCACAGATACGCAGTATTTT
CASSPPGGGRTDTQYF
>TRBV5-1|many|-|TRBJ2-3
TGCGCCAGCGGGGATTCCGGACCAGATACGCAGTATTTT
CASGDSGPDTQYF